The present T cell receptor beta chain was sequenced within a study of T cell responses to AZD1222 COVID-19 vaccine. Method: immunoSEQ multiplex PCR; TCRdb's copy keeps in-frame clones and lacks some. The sample lists around 160,000 clones; roughly four fifths were seen once. The trim removed 7 bases at V and 4 bases at J, leaving 5 bases unmatched. The CDR3 length is 14 residues. Germline V CDR1 and CDR2: MNHEY, SVGAGI. Sample: peripheral blood, taken on day 0 of MenACWY control vaccination. This receptor was identified in an adult in good health. This rearrangement joins TRBV6-5 to TRBJ2-3; the match to TRBD2 covers 10 bases. The CDR3 region has the DNA TGTGCCAGCATGGCTAGCGGGGGATCAGATACGCAGTATTTT. The encoded protein is CASMASGGSDTQYF.